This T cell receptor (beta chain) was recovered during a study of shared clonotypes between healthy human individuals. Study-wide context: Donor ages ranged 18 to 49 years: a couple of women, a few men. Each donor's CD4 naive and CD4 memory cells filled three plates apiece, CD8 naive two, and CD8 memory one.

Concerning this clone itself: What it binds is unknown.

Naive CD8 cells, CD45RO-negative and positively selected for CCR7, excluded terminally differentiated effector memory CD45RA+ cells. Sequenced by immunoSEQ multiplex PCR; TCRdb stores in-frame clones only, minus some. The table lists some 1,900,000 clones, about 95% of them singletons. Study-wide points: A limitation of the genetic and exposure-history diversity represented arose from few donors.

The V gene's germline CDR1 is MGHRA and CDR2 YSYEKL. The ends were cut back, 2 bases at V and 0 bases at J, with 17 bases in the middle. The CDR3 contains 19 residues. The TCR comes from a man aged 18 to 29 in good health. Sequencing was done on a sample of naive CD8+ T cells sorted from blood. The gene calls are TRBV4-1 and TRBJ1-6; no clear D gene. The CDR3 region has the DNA TGCGCCAGCAGCCAACGTCAGAGAAACCAATACTCCTATAATTCACCCCTCCACTTT. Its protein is CASSQRQRNQYSYNSPLHF.